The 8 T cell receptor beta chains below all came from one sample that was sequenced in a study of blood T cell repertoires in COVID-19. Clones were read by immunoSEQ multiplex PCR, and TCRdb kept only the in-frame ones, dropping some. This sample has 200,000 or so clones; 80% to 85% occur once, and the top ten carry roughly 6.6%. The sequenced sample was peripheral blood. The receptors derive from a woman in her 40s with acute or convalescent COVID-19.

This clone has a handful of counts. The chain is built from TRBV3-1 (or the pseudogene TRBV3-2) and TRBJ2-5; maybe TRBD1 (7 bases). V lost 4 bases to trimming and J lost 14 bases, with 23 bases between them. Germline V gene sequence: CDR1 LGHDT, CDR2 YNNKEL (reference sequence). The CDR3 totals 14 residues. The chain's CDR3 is CASSRYQVAGQPYF. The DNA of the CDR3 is TGTGCCAGCAGCCGCTACCAGGTCGCGGGACAGCCTTACTTC.

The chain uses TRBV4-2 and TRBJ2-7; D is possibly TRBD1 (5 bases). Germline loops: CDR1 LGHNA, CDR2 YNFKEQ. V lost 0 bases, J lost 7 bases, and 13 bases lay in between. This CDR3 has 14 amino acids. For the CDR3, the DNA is TGTGCCAGCAGCCAAGATAGTCCCCCAGGGGAGCAGTACTTC. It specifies CASSQDSPPGEQYF.

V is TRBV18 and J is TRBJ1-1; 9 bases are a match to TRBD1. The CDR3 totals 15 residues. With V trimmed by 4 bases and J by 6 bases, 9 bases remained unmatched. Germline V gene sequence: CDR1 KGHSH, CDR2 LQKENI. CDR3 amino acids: CASSRSGTGMSEAFF. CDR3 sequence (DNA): TGTGCCAGCTCACGGTCCGGGACAGGGATGTCTGAAGCTTTCTTT.

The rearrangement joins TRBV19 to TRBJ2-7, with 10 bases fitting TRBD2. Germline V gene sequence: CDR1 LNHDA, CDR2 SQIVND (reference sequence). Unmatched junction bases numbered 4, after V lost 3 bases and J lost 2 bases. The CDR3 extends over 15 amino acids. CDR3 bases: TGTGCCAGTAGTATGACTAGCGGGTTCACCTACGAGCAGTACTTC. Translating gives CASSMTSGFTYEQYF. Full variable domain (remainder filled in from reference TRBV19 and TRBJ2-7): DGGITQSPKYLFRKEGQNVTLSCEQNLNHDAMYWYRQDPGQGLRLIYYSQIVNDFQKGDIAEGYSVSREKKESFPLTVTSAQKNPTAFYLCASSMTSGFTYEQYFGPGTRLTVT.

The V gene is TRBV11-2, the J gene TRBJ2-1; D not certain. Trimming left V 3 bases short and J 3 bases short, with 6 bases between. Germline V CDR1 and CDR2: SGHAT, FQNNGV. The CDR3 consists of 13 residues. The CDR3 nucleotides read TGTGCCAGCAGCTTGAGGCTCTACAATGAGCAGTTCTTC. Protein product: CASSLRLYNEQFF.

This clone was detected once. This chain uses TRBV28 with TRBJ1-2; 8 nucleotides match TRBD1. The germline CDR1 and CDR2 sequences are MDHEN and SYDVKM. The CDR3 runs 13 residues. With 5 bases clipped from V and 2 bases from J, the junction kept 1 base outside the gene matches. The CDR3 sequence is CASSRTGNYGYTF. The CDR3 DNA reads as TGTGCCAGCAGTCGGACAGGGAACTATGGCTACACCTTC.

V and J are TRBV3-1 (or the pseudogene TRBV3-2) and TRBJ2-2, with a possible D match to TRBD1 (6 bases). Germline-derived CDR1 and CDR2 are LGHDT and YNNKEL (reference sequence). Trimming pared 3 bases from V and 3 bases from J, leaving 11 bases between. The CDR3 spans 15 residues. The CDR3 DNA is TGTGCCAGCAGCCACCGGGACACCCACACCGGGGAGCTGTTTTTT. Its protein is CASSHRDTHTGELFF.

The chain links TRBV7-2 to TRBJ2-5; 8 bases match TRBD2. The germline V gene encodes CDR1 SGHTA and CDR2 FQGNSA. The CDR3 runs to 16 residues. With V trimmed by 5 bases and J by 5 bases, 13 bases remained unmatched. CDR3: CASSPLTAGVGETQYF. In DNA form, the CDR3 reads TGTGCCAGCAGCCCCCTCACAGCGGGAGTAGGGGAGACCCAGTACTTC.